This TCR beta chain derives from a study of cytomegalovirus exposure and HLA in healthy donors. A multiplex PCR was run with 60 Vbeta primers and 13 Jbeta primers. Using immunoSEQ multiplex PCR, the repertoire was profiled, and TCRdb retains in-frame clones only, with some absent. In the table there are roughly 190,000 clones, about 80% of which are singletons. This sequence originates from a woman under 40 in good health and CMV-seropositive. The sample consisted of PBMCs.

CDR3 loop: CASITEPGNTIYF. In DNA, the CDR3 is TGTGCCAGTATCACGGAGCCCGGAAACACCATATATTTT. This chain uses TRBV19 with TRBJ1-3; no reliable D call. V dropped 7 bases and J dropped 4 bases, with 11 bases sitting between them. Germline V gene data show CDR1 as LNHDA and CDR2 as SQIVND (reference sequence). The CDR3 loop spans 13 amino acids. Based on the CDR3 plus reference TRBV19 and TRBJ1-3, the full variable domain is DGGITQSPKYLFRKEGQNVTLSCEQNLNHDAMYWYRQDPGQGLRLIYYSQIVNDFQKGDIAEGYSVSREKKESFPLTVTSAQKNPTAFYLCASITEPGNTIYFGEGSWLTVV.